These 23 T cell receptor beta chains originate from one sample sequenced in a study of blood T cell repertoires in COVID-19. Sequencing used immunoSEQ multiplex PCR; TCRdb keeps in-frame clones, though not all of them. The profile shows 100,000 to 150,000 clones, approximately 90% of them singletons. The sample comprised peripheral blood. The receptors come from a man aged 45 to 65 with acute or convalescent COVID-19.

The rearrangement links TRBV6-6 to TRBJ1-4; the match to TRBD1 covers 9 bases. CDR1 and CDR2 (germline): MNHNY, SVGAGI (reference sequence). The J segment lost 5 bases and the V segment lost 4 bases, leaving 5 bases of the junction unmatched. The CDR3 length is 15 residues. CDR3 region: CASSLRGQGNEKLFF. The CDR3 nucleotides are TGTGCCAGCAGTTTACGGGGACAGGGAAATGAAAAACTGTTTTTT.

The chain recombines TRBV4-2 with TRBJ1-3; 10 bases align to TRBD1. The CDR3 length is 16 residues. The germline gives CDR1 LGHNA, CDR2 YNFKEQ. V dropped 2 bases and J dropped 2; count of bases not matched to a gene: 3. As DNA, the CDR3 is TGTGCCAGCAGCCAAACCGGGACAGGGGCTGGAAACACCATATATTTT. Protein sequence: CASSQTGTGAGNTIYF.

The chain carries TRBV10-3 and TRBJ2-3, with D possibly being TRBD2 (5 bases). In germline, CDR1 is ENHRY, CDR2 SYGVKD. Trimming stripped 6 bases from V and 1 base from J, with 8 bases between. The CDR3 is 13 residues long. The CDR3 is CAISGLRTDTQYF. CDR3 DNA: TGTGCCATCAGCGGACTCCGCACAGATACGCAGTATTTT.

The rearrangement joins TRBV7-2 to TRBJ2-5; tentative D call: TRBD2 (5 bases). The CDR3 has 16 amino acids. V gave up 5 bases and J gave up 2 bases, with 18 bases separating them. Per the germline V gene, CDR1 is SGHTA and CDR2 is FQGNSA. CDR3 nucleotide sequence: TGTGCCAGCAGCCAGCAGCGGAGATCCTTTCAAGAGACCCAGTACTTC. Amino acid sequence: CASSQQRRSFQETQYF.

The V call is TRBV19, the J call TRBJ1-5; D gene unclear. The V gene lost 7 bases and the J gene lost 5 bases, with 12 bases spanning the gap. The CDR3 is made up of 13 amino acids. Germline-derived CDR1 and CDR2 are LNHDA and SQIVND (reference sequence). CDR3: CASNHRGDQPQHF. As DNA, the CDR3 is TGTGCCAGTAATCATCGCGGGGATCAGCCCCAGCATTTT.

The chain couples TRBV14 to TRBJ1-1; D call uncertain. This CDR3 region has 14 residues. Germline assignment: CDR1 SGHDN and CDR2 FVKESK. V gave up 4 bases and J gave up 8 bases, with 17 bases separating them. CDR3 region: CASSPLQYKSEAFF. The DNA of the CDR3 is TGTGCCAGCAGCCCCTTACAGTATAAGAGCGAAGCTTTCTTT.

The CDR3 DNA is TGCGCCAGCAGCAATCGACAGGGGATCTACAATGAGCAGTTCTTC. Residues: CASSNRQGIYNEQFF. The chain has TRBV5-1 and TRBJ2-1; 8 nucleotides match TRBD1. This CDR3 is built from 15 residues. Trimming took 4 bases from V and 3 from J; bases not matched to a gene: 6. Germline-derived CDR1 and CDR2 are SGHRS and YFSETQ. Variable domain in full (rest from reference TRBV5-1 and TRBJ2-1): KAGVTQTPRYLIKTRGQQVTLSCSPISGHRSVSWYQQTPGQGLQFLFEYFSETQRNKGNFPGRFSGRQFSNSRSEMNVSTLELGDSALYLCASSNRQGIYNEQFFGPGTRLTVL.

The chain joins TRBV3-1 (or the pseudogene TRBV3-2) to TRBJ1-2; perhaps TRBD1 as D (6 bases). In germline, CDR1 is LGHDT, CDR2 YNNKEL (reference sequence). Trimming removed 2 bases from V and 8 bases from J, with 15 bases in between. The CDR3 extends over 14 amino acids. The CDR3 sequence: CASSQRGADGGYTF. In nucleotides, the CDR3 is TGTGCCAGCAGCCAACGGGGGGCAGACGGGGGCTACACCTTC.

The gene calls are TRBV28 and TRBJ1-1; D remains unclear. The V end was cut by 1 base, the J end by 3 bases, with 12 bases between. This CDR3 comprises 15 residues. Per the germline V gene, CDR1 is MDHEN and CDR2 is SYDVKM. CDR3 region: CASSLLTLRDTEAFF. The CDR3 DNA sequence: TGTGCCAGCAGTTTATTAACACTAAGAGACACTGAAGCTTTCTTT.

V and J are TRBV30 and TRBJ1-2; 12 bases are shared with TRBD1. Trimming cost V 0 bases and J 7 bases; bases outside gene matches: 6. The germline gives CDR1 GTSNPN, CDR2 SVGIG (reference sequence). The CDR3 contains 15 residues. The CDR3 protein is CAWSVGQGAVRGYTF. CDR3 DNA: TGTGCCTGGAGTGTGGGACAGGGGGCAGTACGTGGCTACACCTTC. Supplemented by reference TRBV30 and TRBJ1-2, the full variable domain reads SQTIHQWPATLVQPVGSPLSLECTVEGTSNPNLYWYRQAAGRGLQLLFYSVGIGQISSEVPQNLSASRPQDRQFILSSKKLLLSDSGFYLCAWSVGQGAVRGYTFGSGTRLTVV.

Written as DNA, the CDR3 is TGTGGGGTGGGGGCCCACTCTGGAAACACCATATATTTT. Protein sequence: CGVGAHSGNTIYF. The chain has TRBV28 and TRBJ1-3, with D tentatively TRBD1 (6 bases). The CDR3 runs 13 residues. The germline CDR1 and CDR2 sequences are MDHEN and SYDVKM.

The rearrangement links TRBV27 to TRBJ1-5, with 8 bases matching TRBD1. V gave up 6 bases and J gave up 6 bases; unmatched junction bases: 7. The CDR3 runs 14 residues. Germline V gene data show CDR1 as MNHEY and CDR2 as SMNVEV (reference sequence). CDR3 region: CASSPRGLVQPQHF. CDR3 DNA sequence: TGTGCCAGCAGCCCCAGGGGGCTTGTTCAGCCCCAGCATTTT.

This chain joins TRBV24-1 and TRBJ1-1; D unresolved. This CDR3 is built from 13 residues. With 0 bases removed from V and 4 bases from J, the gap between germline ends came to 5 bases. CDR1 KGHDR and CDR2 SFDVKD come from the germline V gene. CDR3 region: CATSDLESTEAFF. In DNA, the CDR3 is TGTGCCACCAGTGATTTGGAGTCCACTGAAGCTTTCTTT.

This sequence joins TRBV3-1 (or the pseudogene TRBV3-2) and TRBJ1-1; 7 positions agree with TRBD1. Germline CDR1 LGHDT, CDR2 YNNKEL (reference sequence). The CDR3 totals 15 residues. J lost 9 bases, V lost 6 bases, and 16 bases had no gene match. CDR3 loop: CASSQNSWDRTKAFF. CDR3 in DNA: TGTGCCAGCAGTCAAAATTCATGGGACAGAACCAAAGCTTTCTTT.

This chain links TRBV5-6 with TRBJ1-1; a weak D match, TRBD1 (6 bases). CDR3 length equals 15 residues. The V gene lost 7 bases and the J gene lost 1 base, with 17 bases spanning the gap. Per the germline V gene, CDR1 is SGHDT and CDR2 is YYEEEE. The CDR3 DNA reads TGTGCCAGCCACCTCCCCCCGGGACAGAACACTGAAGCTTTCTTT. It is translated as CASHLPPGQNTEAFF.

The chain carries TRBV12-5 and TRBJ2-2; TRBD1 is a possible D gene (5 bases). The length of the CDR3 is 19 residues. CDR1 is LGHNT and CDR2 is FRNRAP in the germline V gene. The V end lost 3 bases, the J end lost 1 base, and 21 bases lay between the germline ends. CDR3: CASGFWQGGLLGNTGELFF. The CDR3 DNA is TGTGCTAGTGGTTTTTGGCAGGGTGGCTTGCTGGGGAACACCGGGGAGCTGTTTTTT.

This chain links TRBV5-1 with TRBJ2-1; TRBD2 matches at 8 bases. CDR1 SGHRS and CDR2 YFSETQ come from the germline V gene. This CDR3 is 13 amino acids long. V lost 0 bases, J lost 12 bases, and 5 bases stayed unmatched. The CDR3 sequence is CASSLEGLGVQFF. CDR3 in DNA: TGCGCCAGCAGCTTGGAGGGACTAGGAGTGCAGTTCTTC.

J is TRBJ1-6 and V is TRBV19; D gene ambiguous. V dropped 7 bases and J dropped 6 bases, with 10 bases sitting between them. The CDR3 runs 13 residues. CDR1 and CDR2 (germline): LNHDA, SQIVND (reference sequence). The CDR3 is CASMRQINSPLHF. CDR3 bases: TGTGCCAGTATGAGGCAGATTAATTCACCCCTCCACTTT.

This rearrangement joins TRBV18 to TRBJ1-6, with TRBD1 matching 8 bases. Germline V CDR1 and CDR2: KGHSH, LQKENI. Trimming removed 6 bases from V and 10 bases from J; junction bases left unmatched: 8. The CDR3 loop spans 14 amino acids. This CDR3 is CASSEDRERSPLHF. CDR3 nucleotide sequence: TGTGCCAGCTCCGAGGACAGGGAACGATCACCCCTCCACTTT.

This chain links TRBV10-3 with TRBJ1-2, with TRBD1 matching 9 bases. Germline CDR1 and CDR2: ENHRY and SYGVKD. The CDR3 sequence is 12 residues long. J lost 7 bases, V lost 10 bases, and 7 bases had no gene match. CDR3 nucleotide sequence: TGTGCCACAGACAGGGGGATCGGTGGCTACACCTTC. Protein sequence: CATDRGIGGYTF.

The CDR3 sequence is CASSSVAGVGVGEQYF. The CDR3 nucleotides are TGCGCCAGCAGCTCCGTAGCGGGAGTGGGGGTTGGGGAGCAGTACTTC. J is TRBJ2-7 and V is TRBV5-1; 9 bases line up with TRBD2. Trimming cost V 3 bases and J 7 bases; bases outside gene matches: 14. CDR3 length: 16 residues. The germline gives CDR1 SGHRS, CDR2 YFSETQ.

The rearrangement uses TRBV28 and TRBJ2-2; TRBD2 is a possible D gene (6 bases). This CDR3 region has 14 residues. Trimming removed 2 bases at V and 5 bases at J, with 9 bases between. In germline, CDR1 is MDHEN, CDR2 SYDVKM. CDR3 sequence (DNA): TGTGCCAGCAGTTTAGGGGAGGTAACCGGGGAGCTGTTTTTT. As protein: CASSLGEVTGELFF. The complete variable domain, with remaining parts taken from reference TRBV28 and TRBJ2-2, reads DVKVTQSSRYLVKRTGEKVFLECVQDMDHENMFWYRQDPGLGLRLIYFSYDVKMKEKGDIPEGYSVSREKKERFSLILESASTNQTSMYLCASSLGEVTGELFFGEGSRLTVL.

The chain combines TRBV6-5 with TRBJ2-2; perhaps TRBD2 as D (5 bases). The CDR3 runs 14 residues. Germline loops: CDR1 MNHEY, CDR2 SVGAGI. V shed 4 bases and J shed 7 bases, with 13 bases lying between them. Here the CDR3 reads CASSFTDGIGELFF. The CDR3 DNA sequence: TGTGCCAGCAGTTTTACGGACGGGATCGGGGAGCTGTTTTTT.